The clone carrying this T cell receptor beta chain was counted ten times or more. Its antigen is unknown. Patients aged 18 to 65 with hyperthyroidism were newly diagnosed, with duration under 2 months. Initially, at the first diagnosis of hyperthyroidism and before any ophthalmopathy symptoms, blood was sampled. The sample originates from a study of T cells in Graves' hyperthyroidism and ophthalmopathy. Study at large: Before treatment of any kind, peripheral blood was taken at initial diagnosis.

Whole-study results and caveats: Most thyroid clonotypes expanded above 0.001 were also detected in blood.

There are 15 residues in the CDR3. V was pared by 0 bases and J by 3 bases, with 12 bases between. Germline lookup yields CDR1 SGHKS and CDR2 YYEKEE (reference sequence). Amplified regions were TCR beta CDR3 sequences from RNA transcripts. The HTBI primer set drove a first-round RT-PCR of the TCR CDR3. In TCRdb, the multiplex PCR reads were re-called with MiXCR into one record per CDR3 protein. In the table there are some 300,000 distinct CDR3 sequences, roughly 15% of which are singletons. The sequencing input was blood. This clonotype originated in a woman in her twenties or thirties with Graves' hyperthyroidism that later progressed to Graves' ophthalmopathy. The chain joins TRBV5-5 to TRBJ1-1; no reliable D call. The CDR3 loop is CASSLDALGYTEAFF. The CDR3 DNA reads as TGTGCCAGCAGCTTGGACGCCCTCGGGTACACTGAAGCTTTCTTT.